The rows below give T cell receptor beta chains drawn from one sample of a study of CD8 T cells in ankylosing spondylitis. A single record per CDR3 protein comes from TCRdb applying MiXCR to the 5' RACE reads. The table shows hundreds of thousands of distinct CDR3 sequences, with approximately 8% occurring only once. Sequenced sample: blood, either unsorted or a sorted T cell fraction (not recorded which). These receptor sequences come from a female donor with ankylosing spondylitis or in good health (not recorded which). Each CDR3 is given with its conserved first and last residue. The D gene is left open where the match is weak. Size values are once, few and many counts, or a class for expanded clones, and some rows have none.

TRBV4-1	.	TRBJ1-2	many	TGCGCCAGCAGCCAGGGGAGTGACTATGGCTACACCTTC	CASSQGSDYGYTF
TRBV20-1	.	TRBJ1-3	many	TGCAGTGCTACCCCCGGCGGCTCTGGAAACACCATATATTTT	CSATPGGSGNTIYF
TRBV2	.	TRBJ1-5	few	TGTGCCAGCAGTGTTCAGAATAGCAATCAGCCCCAGCATTTT	CASSVQNSNQPQHF
TRBV7-9	TRBD1	TRBJ2-3	.	TGTGCCAGCAGACACGACAGGGGATACACAGATACGCAGTATTTT	CASRHDRGYTDTQYF
TRBV20-1	TRBD2	TRBJ2-3	many	TGCAGTGCTAGACTAGCGGTTAACACAGATACGCAGTATTTT	CSARLAVNTDTQYF
TRBV12-3/TRBV12-4	.	TRBJ2-3	many	TGTGCCAGCACCTTGCCTACGGATACGCAGTATTTT	CASTLPTDTQYF
TRBV6-1	TRBD1	TRBJ2-7	many	TGTGCCAGCAGTAGGACAGGGTCCTACGAGCAGTACTTC	CASSRTGSYEQYF
TRBV10-1	.	TRBJ2-3	.	TGCGCCAGCTCCAAAACTCGGGACTTTGGGCAGTATTTT	CASSKTRDFGQYF
TRBV12-3/TRBV12-4	.	TRBJ1-4	many	TGTGCCAGCAGTCTGACCGGGACCCCTAATGAAAAACTGTTTTTT	CASSLTGTPNEKLFF
TRBV20-1	TRBD1	TRBJ2-3	many	TGCAGTGCTAGAGAGATGGACAGGCCCTACACAGATACGCAGTATTTT	CSAREMDRPYTDTQYF
TRBV15	TRBD2	TRBJ2-7	many	TGTGCCACCAGCAAGGGACTAGCGGACTACGAGCAGTACTTC	CATSKGLADYEQYF
TRBV6-1	.	TRBJ2-5	many	TGTGCCAGCAGTCGACGTCAGGGGCTGGAGACCCAGTACTTC	CASSRRQGLETQYF
TRBV25-1	.	TRBJ2-3	many	TGTGCCAGCAGTGCCCCAGAGGGCACAGATACGCAGTATTTT	CASSAPEGTDTQYF
TRBV29-1	.	TRBJ2-5	.	TGCAGCGTCGGGTTAGCGGCCCCTCAAGAGACCCAGTACTTC	CSVGLAAPQETQYF
TRBV12-3/TRBV12-4	TRBD2	TRBJ2-7	many	TGTGCCAGCAGTCAGACGGGACGGGGGGCCTACGAGCAGTACTTC	CASSQTGRGAYEQYF
TRBV5-1	.	TRBJ2-7	many	TGCGCCAGCAGCTTGGGCGCGGCAGGGAAGATTGGCGAGCAGTACTTC	CASSLGAAGKIGEQYF